A selection of T cell receptor beta chains follows, all from one sample in a study of naive and memory T cell subsets. Each CDR3 protein gets one entry after TCRdb re-called the UMI-ligation and nested PCR reads with MiXCR. The sample has around 160,000 distinct CDR3 sequences, 15% to 20% seen once. Sequencing was performed on naive CD4+ T cells from blood. These receptors came from a human donor in good health. CDR3s leave out the opening cysteine and the closing phenylalanine or tryptophan. The D gene is left open where the match is weak.

D gene | J gene | CDR3 length | V gene | CDR3 protein
TRBD1 | TRBJ1-1 | 13 | TRBV9 | ASSTGQGIGTEAF
. | TRBJ1-2 | 11 | TRBV20-1 | SARTPTNYGYT
. | TRBJ2-7 | 10 | TRBV6-6 | AASKQGDHEY
TRBD1 | TRBJ1-1 | 13 | TRBV14 | ASSHTGTDVVKAF
. | TRBJ2-7 | 12 | TRBV6-6 | ASSPPSHRGEQY
TRBD2 | TRBJ2-3 | 15 | TRBV6-2/TRBV6-3 | ASSYRISGRGADTQY
. | TRBJ2-3 | 12 | TRBV6-6 | ASSYSLASDTQY
. | TRBJ1-1 | 14 | TRBV12-3/TRBV12-4 | ASSLDGLASGTEAF
. | TRBJ2-2 | 12 | TRBV28 | ASNFEGKTGELF
. | TRBJ2-1 | 10 | TRBV7-9 | ASSLDQPQTF
. | TRBJ1-5 | 13 | TRBV15 | ATSRDSGDAQPQH
. | TRBJ1-1 | 13 | TRBV30 | AWSALGARNTEAF
. | TRBJ1-1 | 11 | TRBV24-1 | ATRIDTNTEAF
. | TRBJ2-3 | 10 | TRBV3-1 | ASSHLTDTQY
. | TRBJ1-1 | 11 | TRBV5-1 | ASSLIGDTEAF
TRBD1 | TRBJ1-2 | 12 | TRBV3-1 | ASSQPGTGDGYT
TRBD1 | TRBJ2-1 | 14 | TRBV25-1 | ASKSRRDRGRGEQF
. | TRBJ2-4 | 19 | TRBV4-1 | ASSQDSGLAYGGLAKNIQY
. | TRBJ2-2 | 16 | TRBV24-1 | ATGHREGESTNTGELI
TRBD1 | TRBJ2-7 | 12 | TRBV20-1 | SARPRQGGYEQY
. | TRBJ1-2 | 13 | TRBV2 | ASSDWGLANYGYT
TRBD2 | TRBJ2-5 | 15 | TRBV4-1 | ASSQKGLAGDRETQY
. | TRBJ1-2 | 12 | TRBV5-1 | ASSLDDRHYGYT
. | TRBJ1-4 | 15 | TRBV10-3 | AISDPDRPETNEKLF
TRBD2 | TRBJ2-1 | 13 | TRBV7-3 | ASSPGLAGMNEQF
. | TRBJ2-2 | 12 | TRBV2 | ASSDQGNTGELF
TRBD1 | TRBJ2-3 | 13 | TRBV20-1 | SARRQGLGTDTQY
TRBD1 | TRBJ1-4 | 12 | TRBV7-9 | ASSGQGTNEKLF
TRBD1 | TRBJ1-2 | 13 | TRBV28 | ASSRADTGARGYT
. | TRBJ2-7 | 13 | TRBV19 | ASRARTESSYEQY
TRBD2 | TRBJ2-3 | 13 | TRBV20-1 | SATRLAGNTDTQY
. | TRBJ1-3 | 10 | TRBV5-1 | ASSPLGDTIY
. | TRBJ2-1 | 18 | TRBV6-2/TRBV6-3 | ASRPYLGTGREGHYNEQF
TRBD2 | TRBJ2-5 | 15 | TRBV28 | ASRGGRALILQETQY
. | TRBJ1-1 | 12 | TRBV29-1 | SVEAPVQGDRAF
. | TRBJ1-1 | 11 | TRBV10-3 | AISDGGNTEAF